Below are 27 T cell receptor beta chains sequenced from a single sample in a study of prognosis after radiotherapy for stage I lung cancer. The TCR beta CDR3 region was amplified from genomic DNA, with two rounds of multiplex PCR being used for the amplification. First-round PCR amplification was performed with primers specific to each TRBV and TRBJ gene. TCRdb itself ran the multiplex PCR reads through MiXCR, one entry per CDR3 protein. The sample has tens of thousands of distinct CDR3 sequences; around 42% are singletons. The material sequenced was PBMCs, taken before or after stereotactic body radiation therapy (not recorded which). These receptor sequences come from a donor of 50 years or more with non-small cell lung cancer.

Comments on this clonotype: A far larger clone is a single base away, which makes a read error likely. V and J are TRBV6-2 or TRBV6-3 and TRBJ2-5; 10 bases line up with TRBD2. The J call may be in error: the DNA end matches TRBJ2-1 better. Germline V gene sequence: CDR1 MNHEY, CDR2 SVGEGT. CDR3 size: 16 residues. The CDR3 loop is CASRRPLAGVLDEQFF. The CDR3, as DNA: TGTGCCAGCAGACGACCTCTAGCGGGAGTGCTAGATGAGCAGTTCTTC.

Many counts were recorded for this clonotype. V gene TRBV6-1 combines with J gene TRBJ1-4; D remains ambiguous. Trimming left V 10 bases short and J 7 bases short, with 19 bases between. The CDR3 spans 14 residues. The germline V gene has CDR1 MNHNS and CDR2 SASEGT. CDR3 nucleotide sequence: TGTGCCACTTCTTTGAGGAAGATTGTTGAAAAACTGTTTTTT. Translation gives CATSLRKIVEKLFF.

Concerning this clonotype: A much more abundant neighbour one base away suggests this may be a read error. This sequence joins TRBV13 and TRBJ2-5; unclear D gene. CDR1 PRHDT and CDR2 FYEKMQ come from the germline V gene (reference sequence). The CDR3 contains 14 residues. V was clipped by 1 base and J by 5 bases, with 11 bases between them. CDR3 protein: CASSLVQPAETQYF. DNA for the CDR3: TGTGCCAGCAGCTTAGTGCAGCCAGCGGAGACCCAGTACTTC.

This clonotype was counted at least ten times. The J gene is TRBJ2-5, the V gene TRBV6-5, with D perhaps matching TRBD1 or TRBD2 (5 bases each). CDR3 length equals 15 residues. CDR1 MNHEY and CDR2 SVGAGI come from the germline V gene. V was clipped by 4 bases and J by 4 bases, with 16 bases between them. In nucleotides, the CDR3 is TGTGCCAGCAGTTGGGGTTGGGGGAGCGGAGAGACCCAGTACTTC. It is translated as CASSWGWGSGETQYF.

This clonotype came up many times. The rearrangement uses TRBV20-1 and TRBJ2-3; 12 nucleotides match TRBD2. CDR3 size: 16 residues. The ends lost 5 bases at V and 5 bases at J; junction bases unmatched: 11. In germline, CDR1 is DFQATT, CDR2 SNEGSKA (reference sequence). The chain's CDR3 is CSASALAGGREDTQYF. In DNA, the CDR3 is TGCAGTGCTTCCGCCCTAGCGGGAGGGCGCGAAGATACGCAGTATTTT.

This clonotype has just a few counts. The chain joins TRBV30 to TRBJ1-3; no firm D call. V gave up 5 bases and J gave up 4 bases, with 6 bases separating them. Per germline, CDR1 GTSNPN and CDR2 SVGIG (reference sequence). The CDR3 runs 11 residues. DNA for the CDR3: TGTGCCTGGGCACCCGGAAACACCATATATTTT. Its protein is CAWAPGNTIYF.

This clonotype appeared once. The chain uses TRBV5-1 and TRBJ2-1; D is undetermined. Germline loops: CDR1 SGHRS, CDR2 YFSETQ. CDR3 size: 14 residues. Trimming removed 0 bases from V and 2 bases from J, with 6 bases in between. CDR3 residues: CASSLDLTYNEQFF. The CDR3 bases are TGCGCCAGCAGCTTGGACCTTACCTACAATGAGCAGTTCTTC.

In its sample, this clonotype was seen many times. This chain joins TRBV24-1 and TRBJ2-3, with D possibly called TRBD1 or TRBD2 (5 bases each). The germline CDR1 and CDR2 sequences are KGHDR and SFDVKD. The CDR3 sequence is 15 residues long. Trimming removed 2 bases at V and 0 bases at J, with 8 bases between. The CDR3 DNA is TGTGCCACCAGTGATTCCCGGGACAGCACAGATACGCAGTATTTT. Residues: CATSDSRDSTDTQYF.

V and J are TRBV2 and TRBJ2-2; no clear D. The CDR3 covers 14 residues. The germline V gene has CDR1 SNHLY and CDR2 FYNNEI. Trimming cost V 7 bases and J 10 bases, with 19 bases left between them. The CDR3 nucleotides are TGTGCCAGCAAGGCGGATCGTGGCACCTTGGAGCTGTTTTTT. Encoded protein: CASKADRGTLELFF.

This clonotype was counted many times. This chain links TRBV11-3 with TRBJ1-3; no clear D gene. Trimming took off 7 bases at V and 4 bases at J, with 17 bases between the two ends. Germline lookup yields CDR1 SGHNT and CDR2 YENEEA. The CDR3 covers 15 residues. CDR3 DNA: TGTGCCAGCACACTATCCGCCTCCCTAGGAAACACCATATATTTT. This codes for CASTLSASLGNTIYF.

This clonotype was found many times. The chain's CDR3 is CASSEGATPTYEQYF. The CDR3 DNA is TGTGCCAGCAGCGAGGGGGCTACTCCTACCTACGAGCAGTACTTC. This rearrangement joins TRBV11-3 to TRBJ2-7; 7 nucleotides align to TRBD1. Germline loops: CDR1 SGHNT, CDR2 YENEEA. Trimming took 5 bases from V and 2 from J; bases not matched to a gene: 9. CDR3 length equals 15 residues.

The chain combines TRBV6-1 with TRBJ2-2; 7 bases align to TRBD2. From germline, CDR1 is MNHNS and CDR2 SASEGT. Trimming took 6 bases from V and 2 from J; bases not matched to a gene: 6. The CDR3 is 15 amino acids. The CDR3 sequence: CASRGLAGNTGELFF. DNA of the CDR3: TGTGCCAGCAGAGGCTTAGCGGGTAACACCGGGGAGCTGTTTTTT.

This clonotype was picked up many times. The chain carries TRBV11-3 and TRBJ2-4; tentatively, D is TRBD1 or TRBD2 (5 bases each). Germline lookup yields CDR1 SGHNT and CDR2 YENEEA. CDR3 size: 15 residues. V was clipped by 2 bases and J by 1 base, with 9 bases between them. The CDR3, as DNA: TGTGCCAGCAGCTTACAGGGAGAGGCCAAAAACATTCAGTACTTC. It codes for CASSLQGEAKNIQYF. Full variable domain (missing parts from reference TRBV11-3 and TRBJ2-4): EAGVVQSPRYKIIEKKQPVAFWCNPISGHNTLYWYLQNLGQGPELLIRYENEEAVDDSQLPKDRFSAERLKGVDSTLKIQPAELGDSAVYLCASSLQGEAKNIQYFGAGTRLSVL.

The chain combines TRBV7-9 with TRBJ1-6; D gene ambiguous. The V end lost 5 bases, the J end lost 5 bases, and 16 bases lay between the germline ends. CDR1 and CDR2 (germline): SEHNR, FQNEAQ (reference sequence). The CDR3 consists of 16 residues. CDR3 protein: CASSPQWSKNNSPLHF. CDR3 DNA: TGTGCCAGCAGCCCCCAGTGGTCCAAAAATAATTCACCCCTCCACTTT.

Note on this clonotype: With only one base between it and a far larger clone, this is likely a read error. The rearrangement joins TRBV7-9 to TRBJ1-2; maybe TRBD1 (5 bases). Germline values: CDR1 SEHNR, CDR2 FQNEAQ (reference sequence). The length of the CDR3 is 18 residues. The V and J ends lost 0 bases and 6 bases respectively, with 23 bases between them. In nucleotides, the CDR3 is TGTGCCAGCAGCTTAGCAGGGGCCCGCACACACACGGAACATGGCTACACCTTC. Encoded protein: CASSLAGARTHTEHGYTF.

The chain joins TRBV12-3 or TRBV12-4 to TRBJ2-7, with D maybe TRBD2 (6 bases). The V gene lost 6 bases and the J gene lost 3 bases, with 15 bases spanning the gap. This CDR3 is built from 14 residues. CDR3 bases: TGTGCCAGCAGCCTACGGGGGACCGACTACGAGCAGTACTTC. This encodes CASSLRGTDYEQYF.

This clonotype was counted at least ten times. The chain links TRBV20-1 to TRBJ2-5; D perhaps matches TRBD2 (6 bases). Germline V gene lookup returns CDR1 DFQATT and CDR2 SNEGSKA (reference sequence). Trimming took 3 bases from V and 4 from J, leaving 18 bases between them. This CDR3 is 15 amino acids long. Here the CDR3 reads CSASLQEVGGETQYF. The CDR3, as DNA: TGCAGTGCTAGCTTACAGGAGGTGGGGGGAGAGACCCAGTACTTC.

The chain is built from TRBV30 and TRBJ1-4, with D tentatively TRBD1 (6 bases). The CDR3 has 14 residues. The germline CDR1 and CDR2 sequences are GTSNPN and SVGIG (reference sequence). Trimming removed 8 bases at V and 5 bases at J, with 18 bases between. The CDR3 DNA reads TGTGCCCAACAGGGTCCGGGAGGGAATGAAAAACTGTTTTTT. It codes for CAQQGPGGNEKLFF.

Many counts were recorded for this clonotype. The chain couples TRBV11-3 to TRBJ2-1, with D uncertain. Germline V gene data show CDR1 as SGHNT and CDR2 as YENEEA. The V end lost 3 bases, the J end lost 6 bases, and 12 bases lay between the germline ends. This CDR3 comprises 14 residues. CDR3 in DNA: TGTGCCAGCAGCTTCTCCGCGTTACGCAATGAGCAGTTCTTC. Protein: CASSFSALRNEQFF.

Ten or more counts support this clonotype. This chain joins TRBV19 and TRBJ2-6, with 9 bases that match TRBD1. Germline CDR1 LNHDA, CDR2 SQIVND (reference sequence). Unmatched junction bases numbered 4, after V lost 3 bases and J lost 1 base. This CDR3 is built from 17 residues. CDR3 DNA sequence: TGTGCCAGTAGTATCGGGACAGGGAATTCTGGGGCCAACGTCCTGACTTTC. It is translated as CASSIGTGNSGANVLTF. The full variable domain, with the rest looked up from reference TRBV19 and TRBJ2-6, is DGGITQSPKYLFRKEGQNVTLSCEQNLNHDAMYWYRQDPGQGLRLIYYSQIVNDFQKGDIAEGYSVSREKKESFPLTVTSAQKNPTAFYLCASSIGTGNSGANVLTFGAGSRLTVL.

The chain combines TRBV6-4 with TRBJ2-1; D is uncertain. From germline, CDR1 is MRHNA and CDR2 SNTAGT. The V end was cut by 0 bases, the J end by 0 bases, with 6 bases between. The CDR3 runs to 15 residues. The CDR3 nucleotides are TGTGCCAGCAGTGACTCGCGGAGCTCCTACAATGAGCAGTTCTTC. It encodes CASSDSRSSYNEQFF.

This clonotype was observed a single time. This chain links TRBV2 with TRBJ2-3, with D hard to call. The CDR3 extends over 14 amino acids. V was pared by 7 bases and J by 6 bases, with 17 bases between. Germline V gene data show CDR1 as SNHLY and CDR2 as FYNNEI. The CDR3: CASTRVASSDTQYF. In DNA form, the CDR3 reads TGTGCCAGCACACGGGTCGCATCGTCGGATACGCAGTATTTT.

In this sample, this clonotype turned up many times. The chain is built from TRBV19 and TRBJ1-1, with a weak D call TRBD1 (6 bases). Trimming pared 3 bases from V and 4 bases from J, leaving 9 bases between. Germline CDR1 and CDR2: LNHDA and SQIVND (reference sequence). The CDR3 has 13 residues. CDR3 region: CASSIRTVTEAFF. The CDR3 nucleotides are TGTGCCAGTAGTATCCGGACAGTCACTGAAGCTTTCTTT.

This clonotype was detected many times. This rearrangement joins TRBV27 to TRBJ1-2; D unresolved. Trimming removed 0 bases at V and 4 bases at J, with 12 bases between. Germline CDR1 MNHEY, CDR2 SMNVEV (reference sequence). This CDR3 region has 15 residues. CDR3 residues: CASSLSRERIYGYTF. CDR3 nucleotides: TGTGCCAGCAGTTTATCGCGGGAAAGAATCTATGGCTACACCTTC.

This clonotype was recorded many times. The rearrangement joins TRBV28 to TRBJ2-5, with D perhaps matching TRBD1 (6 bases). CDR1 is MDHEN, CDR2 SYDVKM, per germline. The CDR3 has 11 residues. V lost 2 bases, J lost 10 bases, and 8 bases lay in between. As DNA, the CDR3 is TGTGCCAGCAGTTTAGGGGGCCACCAGTACTTC. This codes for CASSLGGHQYF.

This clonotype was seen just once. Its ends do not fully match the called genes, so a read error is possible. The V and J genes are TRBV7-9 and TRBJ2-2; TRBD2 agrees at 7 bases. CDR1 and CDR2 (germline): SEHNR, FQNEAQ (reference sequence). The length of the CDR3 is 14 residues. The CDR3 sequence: CAGSTGLFTGELFF. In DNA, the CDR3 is TGTGCCGGCAGCACGGGACTATTCACCGGGGAGCTGTTTTTT.

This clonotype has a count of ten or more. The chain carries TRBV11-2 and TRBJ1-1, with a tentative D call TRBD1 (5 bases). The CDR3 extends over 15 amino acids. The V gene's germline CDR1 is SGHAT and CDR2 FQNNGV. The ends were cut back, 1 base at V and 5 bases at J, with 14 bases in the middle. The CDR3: CASSLGIGHRTEAFF. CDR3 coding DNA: TGTGCCAGCAGCTTAGGGATCGGACATCGAACTGAAGCTTTCTTT.